This T cell receptor (beta chain) is drawn from a study of Graves' ophthalmopathy and Graves' hyperthyroidism. CDR3 size: 15 residues. Germline V gives CDR1 GTSNPN, CDR2 SVGIG (reference sequence). V was clipped by 6 bases and J by 3 bases; unmatched bases: 11. Amplification targeted the TCR beta CDR3 regions, with RNA transcripts as the source material. Second-round multiplex PCR followed a first-round RT-PCR using HTBI primers. TCRdb fed the multiplex PCR reads into MiXCR, producing one record per CDR3 protein. Of about 370,000 distinct CDR3 sequences listed, about 18% are singletons. This clonotype was counted ten times or more.

The V call is TRBV30, the J call TRBJ2-7, with TRBD2 matching over 10 bases. The sequenced material came from peripheral blood. The receptor's source is an adult woman with stable Graves' hyperthyroidism. The CDR3 region has the DNA TGTGCCTGCGGGCACCCAGGACTAGCGGACTACGAGCAGTACTTC. The encoded protein is CACGHPGLADYEQYF.